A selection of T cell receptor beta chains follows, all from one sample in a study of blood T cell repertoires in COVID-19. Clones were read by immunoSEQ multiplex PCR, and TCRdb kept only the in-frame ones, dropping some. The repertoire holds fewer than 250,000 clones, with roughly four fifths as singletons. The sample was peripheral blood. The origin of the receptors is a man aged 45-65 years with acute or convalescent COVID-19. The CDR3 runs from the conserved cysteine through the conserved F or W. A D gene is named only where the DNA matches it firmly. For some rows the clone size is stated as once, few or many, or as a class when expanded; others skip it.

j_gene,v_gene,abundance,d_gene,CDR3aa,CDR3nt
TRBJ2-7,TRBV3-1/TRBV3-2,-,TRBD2,CASTPSGGVGEQYF,TGTGCCAGCACCCCCAGCGGGGGGGTCGGCGAGCAGTACTTC
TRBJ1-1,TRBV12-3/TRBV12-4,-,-,CASSVNTEAFF,TGTGCCAGCAGCGTAAACACTGAAGCTTTCTTT
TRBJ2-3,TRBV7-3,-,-,CASSPQGTSTDTQYF,TGTGCCAGCAGCCCACAGGGAACCAGCACAGATACGCAGTATTTT
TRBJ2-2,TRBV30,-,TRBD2,CAWNPLTSLTGELFF,TGTGCCTGGAACCCTCTGACTAGCCTCACCGGGGAGCTGTTTTTT
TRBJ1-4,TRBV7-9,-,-,CASSQPIRDTDEKLFF,TGTGCCAGCAGCCAGCCTATCCGGGACACCGATGAAAAACTGTTTTTT
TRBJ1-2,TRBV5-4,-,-,CASSLGGGANYGYTF,TGTGCCAGCAGCTTGGGCGGAGGAGCTAACTATGGCTACACCTTC
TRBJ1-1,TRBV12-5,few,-,CASGPQSIREVTEAFF,TGTGCTAGTGGGCCTCAATCGATCCGAGAGGTCACTGAAGCTTTCTTT
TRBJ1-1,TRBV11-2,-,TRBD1,CASSQSGQGIRVTEAFF,TGTGCCAGCAGCCAAAGTGGACAGGGGATCCGGGTCACTGAAGCTTTCTTT
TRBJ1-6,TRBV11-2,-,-,CASSVRVGASSYNSPLHF,TGTGCCAGCAGCGTAAGGGTAGGGGCGAGCTCCTATAATTCACCCCTCCACTTT
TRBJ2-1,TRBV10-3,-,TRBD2,CAIRRASGPGNEQFF,TGTGCCATCAGACGAGCTAGCGGTCCCGGCAATGAGCAGTTCTTC
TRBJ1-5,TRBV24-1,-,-,CATSDAGNQPQHF,TGTGCCACCAGTGACGCCGGGAATCAGCCCCAGCATTTT
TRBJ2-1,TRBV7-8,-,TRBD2,CASSRGLGDYNEQFF,TGTGCCAGCAGCCGAGGACTAGGAGATTACAATGAGCAGTTCTTC
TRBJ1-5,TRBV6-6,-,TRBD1,CASSYRDRAVQPQHF,TGTGCCAGCAGTTATAGGGACAGGGCCGTTCAGCCCCAGCATTTT
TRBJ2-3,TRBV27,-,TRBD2,CASSPRGGDKAQYF,TGTGCCAGCAGTCCCCGGGGGGGTGACAAGGCGCAGTATTTT
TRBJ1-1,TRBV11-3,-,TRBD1,CASSSLRDRGRGNTEAFF,TGTGCCAGCAGCTCCCTCCGGGACAGGGGAAGGGGGAACACTGAAGCTTTCTTT
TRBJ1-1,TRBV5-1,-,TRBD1,CASKGQGMNTEAFF,TGCGCCAGCAAGGGACAGGGCATGAACACTGAAGCTTTCTTT
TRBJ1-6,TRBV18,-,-,CASSPESSYNSPLHF,TGTGCCAGCTCACCCGAGAGCTCCTATAATTCACCCCTCCACTTT
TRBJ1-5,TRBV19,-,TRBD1,CASSMWRDRGTNQPQHF,TGTGCCAGTAGTATGTGGCGGGACAGGGGAACAAATCAGCCCCAGCATTTT
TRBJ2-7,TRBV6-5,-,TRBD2,CASNSGTSDYEQYF,TGTGCCAGCAATTCCGGGACTAGCGACTACGAGCAGTACTTC
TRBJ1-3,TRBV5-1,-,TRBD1,CASSLSGTVYGNTIYF,TGCGCCAGCAGCTTGTCCGGGACAGTATATGGAAACACCATATATTTT
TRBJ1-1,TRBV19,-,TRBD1,CASSIWPGQGAPNTEAFF,TGTGCCAGTAGTATTTGGCCGGGACAGGGGGCGCCAAACACTGAAGCTTTCTTT
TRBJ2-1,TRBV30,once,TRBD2,CAWSVSSGVNEQFF,TGTGCCTGGAGTGTGTCTAGCGGAGTCAATGAGCAGTTCTTC
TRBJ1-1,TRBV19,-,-,CASSRGTEAFF,TGTGCCAGTAGTCGAGGGACTGAAGCTTTCTTT
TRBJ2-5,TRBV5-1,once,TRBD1,CASSLSTGEETQYF,TGCGCCAGCAGCTTGTCGACAGGGGAAGAGACCCAGTACTTC
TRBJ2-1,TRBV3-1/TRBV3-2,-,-,CASSHGSSYNEQFF,TGTGCCAGCAGCCACGGGAGCTCCTACAATGAGCAGTTCTTC
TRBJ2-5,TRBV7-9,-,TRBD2,CASSLGLAGGQETQYF,TGTGCCAGCAGCTTAGGGCTAGCGGGGGGACAAGAGACCCAGTACTTC
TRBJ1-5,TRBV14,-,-,CASSQGVRQPQHF,TGTGCCAGCAGCCAAGGGGTGAGGCAGCCCCAGCATTTT
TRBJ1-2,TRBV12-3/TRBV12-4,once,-,CASLRGAGYTF,TGTGCCAGCCTTCGTGGAGCCGGCTACACCTTC
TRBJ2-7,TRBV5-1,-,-,CASSFGQKGDEQYF,TGCGCCAGCAGCTTCGGACAAAAAGGGGACGAGCAGTACTTC
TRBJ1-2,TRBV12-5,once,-,CASRQDSNYGYTF,TGTGCTAGTAGACAGGACAGTAACTATGGCTACACCTTC
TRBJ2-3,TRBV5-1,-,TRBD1,CASSWLTGSTDTQYF,TGCGCCAGCAGCTGGTTGACAGGGTCCACAGATACGCAGTATTTT
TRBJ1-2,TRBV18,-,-,CASSPPAANYGYTF,TGTGCCAGCTCACCACCGGCGGCTAACTATGGCTACACCTTC
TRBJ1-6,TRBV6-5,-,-,CASSYRESSYNSPLHF,TGTGCCAGCAGTTACCGGGAGAGCTCCTATAATTCACCCCTCCACTTT
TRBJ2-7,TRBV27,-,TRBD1,CASSPTGNYEQYF,TGTGCCAGCAGCCCGACAGGGAACTACGAGCAGTACTTC
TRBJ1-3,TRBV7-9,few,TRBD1,CASSRGTVGNTIYF,TGTGCCAGCAGCCGCGGGACAGTTGGAAACACCATATATTTT
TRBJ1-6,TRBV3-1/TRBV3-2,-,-,CASSHGQLLNSPLHF,TGTGCCAGCAGCCATGGACAGTTGCTTAATTCACCCCTCCACTTT
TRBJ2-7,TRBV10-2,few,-,CASSETRGSLYEQYF,TGCGCCAGCAGTGAGACCAGGGGAAGTTTGTACGAGCAGTACTTC
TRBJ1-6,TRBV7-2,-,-,CASNLYEHYNSPLHF,TGTGCCAGCAATCTGTACGAGCACTATAATTCACCCCTCCACTTT
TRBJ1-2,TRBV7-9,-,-,CASSFPPDGLPMRVHGYTF,TGTGCCAGCAGCTTCCCACCGGACGGCCTGCCAATGAGGGTTCATGGCTACACCTTC
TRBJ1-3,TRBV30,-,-,CAWSAATGPGNTIYF,TGTGCCTGGAGTGCCGCCACAGGCCCTGGAAACACCATATATTTT
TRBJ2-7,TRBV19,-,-,CASSMVRGPWYEQYF,TGTGCCAGTAGTATGGTCAGGGGCCCGTGGTACGAGCAGTACTTC
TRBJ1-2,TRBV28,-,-,CASSFHRVLYGYTF,TGTGCCAGCAGTTTCCACAGGGTCCTCTATGGCTACACCTTC
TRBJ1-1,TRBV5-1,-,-,CASSWALATEAFF,TGCGCCAGCAGCTGGGCCCTGGCCACTGAAGCTTTCTTT
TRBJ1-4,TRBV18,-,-,CASTQGGRTTNEKLFF,TGTGCCAGCACCCAGGGTGGCCGTACAACTAATGAAAAACTGTTTTTT
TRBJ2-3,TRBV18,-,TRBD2,CASSPTLAGGNLLTDTQYF,TGTGCCAGCTCACCAACACTAGCGGGAGGAAACTTGTTGACAGATACGCAGTATTTT
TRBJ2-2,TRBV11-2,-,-,CASSPQGNTGELFF,TGTGCCAGCAGCCCACAGGGGAACACCGGGGAGCTGTTTTTT
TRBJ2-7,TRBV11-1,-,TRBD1,CASSDGTGSTSYEQYF,TGTGCCAGCAGCGACGGGACAGGGTCTACTTCCTACGAGCAGTACTTC
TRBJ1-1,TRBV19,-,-,CASSIGANTEAFF,TGTGCCAGTAGTATAGGGGCGAACACTGAAGCTTTCTTT
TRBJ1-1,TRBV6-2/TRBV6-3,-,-,CASSYSSGMNTEAFF,TGTGCCAGCAGTTACTCCTCGGGGATGAACACTGAAGCTTTCTTT
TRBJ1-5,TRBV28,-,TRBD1,CASSRDRGPYSNQPQHF,TGTGCCAGCAGTCGGGACAGGGGGCCTTATAGCAATCAGCCCCAGCATTTT
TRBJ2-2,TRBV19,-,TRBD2,CASSPTSGRVVGELFF,TGTGCCAGTAGCCCAACTAGCGGCCGAGTAGTGGGGGAGCTGTTTTTT
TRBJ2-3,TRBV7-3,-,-,CASSTPGSDTQYF,TGTGCCAGCAGCACCCCAGGGTCAGATACGCAGTATTTT
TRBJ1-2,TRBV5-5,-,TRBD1,CASSPYLNAQGPGYGYTF,TGTGCCAGCAGCCCATATTTAAACGCACAGGGGCCAGGGTATGGCTACACCTTC
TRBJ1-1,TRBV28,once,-,CASSSGVFSGTEAFF,TGTGCCAGCAGTTCAGGGGTTTTTTCGGGGACTGAAGCTTTCTTT
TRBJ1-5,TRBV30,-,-,CAWSGTGTNQPQHF,TGTGCCTGGAGCGGCACAGGGACCAATCAGCCCCAGCATTTT
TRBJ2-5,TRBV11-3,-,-,CASSLFAGLQETQYF,TGTGCCAGCAGCTTGTTCGCCGGTCTCCAAGAGACCCAGTACTTC
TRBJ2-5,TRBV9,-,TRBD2,CASSPRTSDGTQYF,TGTGCCAGCAGCCCCCGGACTAGCGATGGGACCCAGTACTTC